Listed below are T cell receptor beta chains from one sample, sequenced in a study of patients and donors after allogeneic stem cell transplantation. TCRdb re-called the RT-PCR reads with MiXCR, one entry per CDR3 protein. The sample comprises over 350,000 distinct CDR3 sequences, 16% of which are singletons, and just over 7% rests with the top ten. The sample taken for sequencing was blood, either unsorted or a sorted T cell fraction (not recorded which). The receptors shown here come from a human donor who was either an allogeneic HSCT recipient or a stem cell or donor lymphocyte infusion donor (not recorded which). It is not recorded whose cells these are; they may come from a transplant donor. Each CDR3 is given with its conserved first and last residue.

j_call	v_call	cdr3_aa
TRBJ2-2	TRBV4-1	CASSQEGLAGTGELFF
TRBJ1-4	TRBV5-1	CASSLGRTVNEKLFF
TRBJ2-1	TRBV13	CASSLLVGYEVGNEQFF
TRBJ2-3	TRBV10-3	CATSVNQGTDTQYF
TRBJ2-1	TRBV4-2	CASSQGLVISYNEQFF
TRBJ2-1	TRBV24-1	CATRGSSGGDSYNEQFF
TRBJ1-1	TRBV2	CASRGPGLLGTEAFF
TRBJ2-1	TRBV6-5	CASSYPLGRGSTHEQFF
TRBJ2-7	TRBV25-1	CASSGTMGTDSYEQYF
TRBJ2-5	TRBV4-1	CASSQERGVGETQYF
TRBJ2-4	TRBV9	CASSPRGGGEDAKNIQYF
TRBJ2-7	TRBV27	CASRLLSGGALYEQYF
TRBJ1-2	TRBV5-5	CASSRTGGGGYTF
TRBJ2-1	TRBV28	CASSFRDRPYNEQFF
TRBJ2-3	TRBV5-1	CASSLARGSGSTDTQYF
TRBJ2-1	TRBV2	CASAGRTNDFF
TRBJ1-1	TRBV5-1	CASSLGPGGTEAFF
TRBJ2-7	TRBV12-3/TRBV12-4	CASSLSLGFYEQYF
TRBJ2-4	TRBV11-2	CASSLGLPEGRGAKNIQYF
TRBJ2-7	TRBV19	CASSIDGTRMRYEQYF
TRBJ2-7	TRBV30	CAFYYGANEQYF
TRBJ1-1	TRBV24-1	CATSDSSTGMNTEAFF